Given below is one T cell receptor (beta chain) in context. Antigen specificity is unknown. Researchers built TCR beta libraries using quantitative 5'-RACE with molecular barcodes. TCRdb fed the 5' RACE reads into MiXCR, producing one record per CDR3 protein. The table shows over 600,000 distinct CDR3 sequences, with around 19% occurring only once. The data belong to a study of CD8 T cells in ankylosing spondylitis. The germline V gene encodes CDR1 DFQATT and CDR2 SNEGSKA (reference sequence). This CDR3 is built from 14 residues. Study results and caveats: Reactive arthritis synovial fluid and blood previously showed some of these motif variants. What appeared characteristic of ankylosing spondylitis blood was a TCR beta motif of under 10 highly homologous variants. Within matched ankylosing spondylitis synovial fluid, disease-linked clones were reportedly significantly enriched. Disease-linked clones proved CD8+ and comparatively uncommon in peripheral blood.

Sequencing was done on a sample of blood, either unsorted or a sorted T cell fraction (not recorded which). This clonotype was obtained from a male donor with ankylosing spondylitis. This sequence joins TRBV20-1 and TRBJ2-1; perhaps D is TRBD1 or TRBD2 (5 bases each). The CDR3 coding sequence is TGCAGAGCTTGGGGGACCAATTACTACAATGAGCAGTTCTTC. It codes for CRAWGTNYYNEQFF.